This section outlines one T cell receptor beta chain sequence together with its context. Method: immunoSEQ multiplex PCR; TCRdb's copy keeps in-frame clones and lacks some. The top ten hold about 7.6% of the sample, which has about 140,000 clones, about 90% seen once. This CDR3 is 11 amino acids long. Germline lookup yields CDR1 SNHLY and CDR2 FYNNEI. The V end was cut by 1 base, the J end by 14 bases, with 11 bases between. This entry is derived from a study of control samples from healthy donors and cancer patients. The material sequenced was blood. The J gene is TRBJ2-5, the V gene TRBV2; D is undetermined. The TCR was taken from a young man in good health. The CDR3 protein is CASSEVLTPYF. The DNA of the CDR3 is TGTGCCAGCAGTGAAGTTTTGACTCCCTACTTC.